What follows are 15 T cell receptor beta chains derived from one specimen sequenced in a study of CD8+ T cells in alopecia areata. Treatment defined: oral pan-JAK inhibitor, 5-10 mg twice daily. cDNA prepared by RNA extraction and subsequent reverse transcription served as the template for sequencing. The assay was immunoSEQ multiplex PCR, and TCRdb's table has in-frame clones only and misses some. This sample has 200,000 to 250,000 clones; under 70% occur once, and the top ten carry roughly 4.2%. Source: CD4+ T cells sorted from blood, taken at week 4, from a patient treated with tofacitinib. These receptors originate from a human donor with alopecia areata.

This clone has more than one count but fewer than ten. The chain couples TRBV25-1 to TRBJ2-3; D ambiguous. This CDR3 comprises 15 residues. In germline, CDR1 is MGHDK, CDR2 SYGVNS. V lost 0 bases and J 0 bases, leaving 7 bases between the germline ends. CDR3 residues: CASSEYAGSTDTQYF. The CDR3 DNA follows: TGTGCCAGCAGTGAATATGCCGGCAGCACAGATACGCAGTATTTT.

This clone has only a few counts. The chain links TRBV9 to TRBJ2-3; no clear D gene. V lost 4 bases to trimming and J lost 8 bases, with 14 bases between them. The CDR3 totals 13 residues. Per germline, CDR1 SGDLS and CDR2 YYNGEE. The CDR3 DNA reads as TGTGCCAGCAGCACCCGCCCCGACGGTACGCAGTATTTT. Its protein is CASSTRPDGTQYF. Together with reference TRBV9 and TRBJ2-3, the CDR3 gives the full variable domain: DSGVTQTPKHLITATGQRVTLRCSPRSGDLSVYWYQQSLDQGLQFLIQYYNGEERAKGNILERFSAQQFPDLHSELNLSSLELGDSALYFCASSTRPDGTQYFGPGTRLTVL.

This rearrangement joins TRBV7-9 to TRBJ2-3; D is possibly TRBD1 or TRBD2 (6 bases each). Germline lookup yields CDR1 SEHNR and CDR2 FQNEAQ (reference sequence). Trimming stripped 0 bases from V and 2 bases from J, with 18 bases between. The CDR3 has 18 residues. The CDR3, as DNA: TGTGCCAGCAGCTTAGCGGAGGTGGTGGGGGGCCACACAGATACGCAGTATTTT. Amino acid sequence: CASSLAEVVGGHTDTQYF.

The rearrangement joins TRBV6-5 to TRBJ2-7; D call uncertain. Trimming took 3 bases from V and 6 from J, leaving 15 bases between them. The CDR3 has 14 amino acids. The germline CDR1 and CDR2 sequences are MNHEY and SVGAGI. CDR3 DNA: TGTGCCAGCAGTTATTCACCTGACCCCGGCGAGCAGTACTTC. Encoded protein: CASSYSPDPGEQYF.

The CDR3 here is CASSDQGNTEAFF. CDR3 in DNA: TGCGCCAGCAGCGACCAGGGAAACACTGAAGCTTTCTTT. The rearrangement uses TRBV4-1 and TRBJ1-1, with D perhaps matching TRBD1 (5 bases). Germline V gene sequence: CDR1 MGHRA, CDR2 YSYEKL. V was clipped by 5 bases and J by 2 bases, with 9 bases between them. The CDR3 loop spans 13 amino acids.

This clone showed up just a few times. CDR3 region: CASSDDYNSPLHF. The CDR3 DNA sequence: TGTGCCAGCAGCGACGACTATAATTCACCCCTCCACTTT. The rearrangement uses TRBV5-4 and TRBJ1-6; D is ambiguous. The CDR3 length is 13 residues. Deletions cut 4 bases from V and 3 bases from J, with 5 bases between. Germline V lookup: CDR1 SGHNT, CDR2 YYREEE (reference sequence).

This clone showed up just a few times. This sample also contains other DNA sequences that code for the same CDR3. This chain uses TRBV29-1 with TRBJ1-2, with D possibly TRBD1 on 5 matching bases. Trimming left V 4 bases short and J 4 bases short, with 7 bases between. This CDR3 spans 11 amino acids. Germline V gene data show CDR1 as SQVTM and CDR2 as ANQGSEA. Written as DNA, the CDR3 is TGCAGCGTTGGGGGGTTCTATGGCTACACCTTC. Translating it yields CSVGGFYGYTF.

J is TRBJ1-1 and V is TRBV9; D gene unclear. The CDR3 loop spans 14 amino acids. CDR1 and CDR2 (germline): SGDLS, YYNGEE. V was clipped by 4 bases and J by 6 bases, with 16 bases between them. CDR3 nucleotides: TGTGCCAGCAGCCCTCGGTGGGGAGAACCTGAAGCTTTCTTT. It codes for CASSPRWGEPEAFF.

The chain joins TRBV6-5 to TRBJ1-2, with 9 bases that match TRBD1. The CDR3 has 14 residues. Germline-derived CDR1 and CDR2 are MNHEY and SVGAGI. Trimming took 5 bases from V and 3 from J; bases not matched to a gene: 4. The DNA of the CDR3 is TGTGCCAGCAGTCAACAGGGGGCGGACTATGGCTACACCTTC. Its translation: CASSQQGADYGYTF.

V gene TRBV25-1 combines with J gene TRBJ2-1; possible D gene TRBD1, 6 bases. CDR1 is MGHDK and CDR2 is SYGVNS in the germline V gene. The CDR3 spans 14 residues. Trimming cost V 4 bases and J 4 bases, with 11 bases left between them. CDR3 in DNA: TGTGCCAGCAGTGCTACAGGGTCTTACAATGAGCAGTTCTTC. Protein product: CASSATGSYNEQFF.

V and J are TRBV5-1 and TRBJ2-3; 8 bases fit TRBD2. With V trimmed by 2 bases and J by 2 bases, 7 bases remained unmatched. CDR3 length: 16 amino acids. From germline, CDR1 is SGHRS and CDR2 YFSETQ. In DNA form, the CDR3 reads TGCGCCAGCAGCTTCTCCGGGACTAGAAACACAGATACGCAGTATTTT. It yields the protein CASSFSGTRNTDTQYF.

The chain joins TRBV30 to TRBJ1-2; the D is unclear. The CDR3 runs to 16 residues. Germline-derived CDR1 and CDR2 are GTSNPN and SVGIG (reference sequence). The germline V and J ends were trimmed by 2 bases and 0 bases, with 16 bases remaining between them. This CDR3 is CAWSMLSATSNYGYTF. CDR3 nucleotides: TGTGCCTGGAGTATGCTATCAGCGACTTCTAACTATGGCTACACCTTC.

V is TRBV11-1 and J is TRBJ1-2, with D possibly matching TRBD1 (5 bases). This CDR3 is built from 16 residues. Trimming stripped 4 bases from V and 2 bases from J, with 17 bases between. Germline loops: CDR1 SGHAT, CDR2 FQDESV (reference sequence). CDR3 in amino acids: CASSSLAGELNYGYTF. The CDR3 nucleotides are TGTGCCAGCAGCTCCCTCGCGGGGGAATTGAACTATGGCTACACCTTC.

The CDR3, as DNA: TGTGCCAGCAGTCAGCTATCTTCCTACGAGCAGTACTTC. Amino acids: CASSQLSSYEQYF. The genes are TRBV6-5 and TRBJ2-7, with D hard to call. The V gene lost 5 bases and the J gene lost 1 base, with 9 bases spanning the gap. The CDR3 length is 13 residues. From germline, CDR1 is MNHEY and CDR2 SVGAGI.

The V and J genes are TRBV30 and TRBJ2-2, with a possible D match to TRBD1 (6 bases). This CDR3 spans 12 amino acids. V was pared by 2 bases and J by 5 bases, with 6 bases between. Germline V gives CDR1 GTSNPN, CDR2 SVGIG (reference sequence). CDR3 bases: TGTGCCTGGAGTACAGGGACCGGGGAGCTGTTTTTT. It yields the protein CAWSTGTGELFF. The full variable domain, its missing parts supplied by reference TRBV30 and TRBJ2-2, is SQTIHQWPATLVQPVGSPLSLECTVEGTSNPNLYWYRQAAGRGLQLLFYSVGIGQISSEVPQNLSASRPQDRQFILSSKKLLLSDSGFYLCAWSTGTGELFFGEGSRLTVL.